The 22 T cell receptor beta chains in this list originate from one sample, sequenced in a study of cytomegalovirus exposure and HLA in healthy donors. Primers included in the PCR were 60 Vbeta and 13 Jbeta primers. TCRdb's copy holds only in-frame clones and misses some; the assay was immunoSEQ multiplex PCR. The data show about 130,000 clones, approximately 80% seen once. The sequencing input was PBMCs. The receptors were sampled from a young man in good health and CMV-seronegative.

The rearrangement uses TRBV4-1 and TRBJ1-2; TRBD1 matches 7 bases. CDR1 is MGHRA, CDR2 YSYEKL, per germline. The CDR3 has 14 amino acids. Germline trimming cut 1 base from V and 4 bases from J; bases unmatched to any gene: 3. CDR3 sequence reads: CASSQATGTYGYTF. DNA for the CDR3: TGCGCCAGCAGCCAAGCGACAGGGACCTATGGCTACACCTTC.

The chain couples TRBV28 to TRBJ2-1; a weak D match, TRBD2 (5 bases). The germline V and J ends were trimmed by 5 bases and 5 bases, with 16 bases remaining between them. This CDR3 comprises 15 residues. Germline V gene lookup returns CDR1 MDHEN and CDR2 SYDVKM. This CDR3 reads CASSAPADRHNEQFF. CDR3 bases: TGTGCCAGCAGTGCCCCAGCGGATAGACACAATGAGCAGTTCTTC.

V is TRBV10-3 and J is TRBJ1-1; TRBD1 agrees at 8 bases. After removal of 1 base from V and 1 base from J, the junction contained 2 bases not matched to a gene. Germline V gene lookup returns CDR1 ENHRY and CDR2 SYGVKD. This CDR3 is built from 15 residues. This CDR3 reads CAISEWGTGNTEAFF. Here the CDR3 DNA reads TGTGCCATCAGTGAGTGGGGGACAGGGAACACTGAAGCTTTCTTT.

The chain employs TRBV28 and TRBJ1-4, with D perhaps TRBD1 (5 bases). Germline V CDR1 and CDR2: MDHEN, SYDVKM. The V and J ends lost 2 bases and 0 bases respectively, with 7 bases between them. This CDR3 region has 15 residues. CDR3 in amino acids: CASSLETATNEKLFF. The CDR3, as DNA: TGTGCCAGCAGTTTAGAGACAGCAACTAATGAAAAACTGTTTTTT.

The chain carries TRBV18 and TRBJ2-3, with D perhaps TRBD1 (5 bases). The CDR3 is 15 amino acids. V was clipped by 3 bases and J by 3 bases, with 13 bases between them. Germline values: CDR1 KGHSH, CDR2 LQKENI. CDR3 sequence: CASSPGHIGTDTQYF. The CDR3, as DNA: TGTGCCAGCTCACCTGGACATATTGGAACAGATACGCAGTATTTT.

For this clone: A read error may account for a junction end that differs from germline. V is TRBV5-6 and J is TRBJ1-2; 7 positions match TRBD1. The CDR3 spans 12 residues. Looked up from germline, CDR1 is SGHDT and CDR2 is YYEEEE. The CDR3 loop is CAGSLTGYGYTF. The DNA of the CDR3 is TGTGCCGGCAGCCTGACAGGGTACGGCTACACCTTC. The whole variable domain, filled in from reference TRBV5-6 and TRBJ1-2, reads DAGVTQSPTHLIKTRGQQVTLRCSPKSGHDTVSWYQQALGQGPQFIFQYYEEEERQRGNFPDRFSGHQFPNYSSELNVNALLLGDSALYLCAGSLTGYGYTFGSGTRLTVV.

The rearrangement joins TRBV7-2 to TRBJ1-5, with D tentatively TRBD1 (6 bases). The germline V gene has CDR1 SGHTA and CDR2 FQGNSA. Trimming took off 5 bases at V and 2 bases at J, with 16 bases between the two ends. CDR3 length: 16 residues. The CDR3 sequence is CASSGQPLGGNQPQHF. CDR3 in DNA: TGTGCCAGCAGCGGACAGCCGTTGGGGGGCAATCAGCCCCAGCATTTT.

V is TRBV5-6 and J is TRBJ2-5; tentatively, D is TRBD1 (6 bases). The J call may be mistaken, given a closer DNA end match to TRBJ2-7. The CDR3 consists of 16 residues. CDR1 and CDR2 from the germline V gene are SGHDT and YYEEEE. The CDR3 nucleotides are TGTGCCAGCAGCTTGGTGTCGGGACACTTCTCGGGCGAGCAGTACTTC. Translating gives CASSLVSGHFSGEQYF.

The chain links TRBV10-3 to TRBJ1-4; 7 bases line up with TRBD1. CDR3 length: 13 amino acids. Germline CDR1 reads ENHRY; CDR2 reads SYGVKD. V gave up 6 bases and J gave up 4 bases; unmatched junction bases: 2. CDR3 residues: CAIRDRLNEKLFF. The CDR3 coding sequence is TGTGCCATCAGGGACAGGCTTAATGAAAAACTGTTTTTT.

The chain combines TRBV29-1 with TRBJ2-7; 7 bases fit TRBD1. Germline V gives CDR1 SQVTM, CDR2 ANQGSEA. CDR3 length: 14 residues. V lost 6 bases and J lost 2; bases outside the gene matches: 10. CDR3 bases: TGCAGCGTGGCCGGGACAGTTCATACCTACGAGCAGTACTTC. It specifies CSVAGTVHTYEQYF.

As DNA, the CDR3 is TGTGCCAGCAGCTTGGGCTTCGGGACAGCTTTCGAGCAGTACTTC. This gives the protein CASSLGFGTAFEQYF. The chain links TRBV5-6 to TRBJ2-5; 7 bases line up with TRBD1. The closer fit of TRBJ2-7 to the DNA end suggests the J call may be wrong. CDR3 length equals 15 residues. The V gene's germline CDR1 is SGHDT and CDR2 YYEEEE.

This chain uses TRBV30 with TRBJ1-6; 8 nucleotides agree with TRBD1. J was trimmed by 9 bases and V by 2 bases; bases with no gene match: 9. Germline assignment: CDR1 GTSNPN and CDR2 SVGIG (reference sequence). This CDR3 contains 15 residues. CDR3 nucleotide sequence: TGTGCCTGGAGTTGGCAACAGGGGGGTGGTTCACCCCTCCACTTT. Translated: CAWSWQQGGGSPLHF. Variable domain in full (rest from reference TRBV30 and TRBJ1-6): SQTIHQWPATLVQPVGSPLSLECTVEGTSNPNLYWYRQAAGRGLQLLFYSVGIGQISSEVPQNLSASRPQDRQFILSSKKLLLSDSGFYLCAWSWQQGGGSPLHFGNGTRLTVT.

This clone was picked up one time. This sequence joins TRBV10-3 and TRBJ1-1; TRBD1 matches at 9 bases. The CDR3 contains 13 residues. Germline CDR1 is ENHRY and CDR2 is SYGVKD. The ends lost 6 bases at V and 5 bases at J; junction bases unmatched: 4. The CDR3 region is CAISTGGGTEAFF. In DNA form, the CDR3 reads TGTGCCATCAGCACAGGGGGCGGAACTGAAGCTTTCTTT.

This clone came up a few times. This chain links TRBV6-5 with TRBJ1-3; no firm D call. Per germline, CDR1 MNHEY and CDR2 SVGAGI. The V end was cut by 6 bases, the J end by 1 base, with 10 bases between. This CDR3 has 14 amino acids. Here the CDR3 reads CASREERSGNTIYF. In DNA form, the CDR3 reads TGTGCCAGCAGGGAAGAGCGTTCTGGAAACACCATATATTTT.

This chain joins TRBV28 and TRBJ2-1; weak D call: TRBD2 (6 bases). Germline CDR1 reads MDHEN; CDR2 reads SYDVKM. The CDR3 contains 17 residues. The germline V and J ends were trimmed by 5 bases and 2 bases, with 19 bases remaining between them. CDR3 residues: CASSPPLVAATYNEQFF. DNA for the CDR3: TGTGCCAGCAGTCCTCCCTTAGTAGCGGCTACCTACAATGAGCAGTTCTTC.

The chain couples TRBV19 to TRBJ2-3; TRBD1 agrees at 7 bases. Unmatched junction bases numbered 11, after V lost 7 bases and J lost 4 bases. The CDR3 is 15 residues long. Per germline, CDR1 LNHDA and CDR2 SQIVND (reference sequence). This chain's CDR3 is CASTSKQGIADTQYF. CDR3 DNA: TGTGCCAGTACCTCAAAACAGGGGATTGCAGATACGCAGTATTTT.

This clone was counted only a few times. The chain recombines TRBV15 with TRBJ2-5; no clear D gene. Germline values: CDR1 LNHNV, CDR2 YYDKDF (reference sequence). Between the trimmed V and J ends, which lost 0 bases and 2 bases, there was a span of 10 bases. The CDR3 consists of 15 residues. CDR3: CATSRESAGQETQYF. The CDR3 DNA sequence: TGTGCCACCAGCAGAGAATCGGCAGGTCAAGAGACCCAGTACTTC.

The V and J genes are TRBV10-3 and TRBJ2-3; D unresolved. Germline CDR1 ENHRY, CDR2 SYGVKD. V lost 2 bases and J 5 bases, leaving 8 bases between the germline ends. This CDR3 comprises 13 residues. CDR3 in DNA: TGTGCCATCAGTGAGAGCGTAGGAGATACGCAGTATTTT. Translation: CAISESVGDTQYF.

This sequence joins TRBV10-2 and TRBJ2-5; unclear D gene. Deletions cut 4 bases from V and 4 bases from J, with 10 bases between. There are 13 residues in the CDR3. Germline V CDR1 and CDR2: WSHSY, SAAADI. CDR3 coding DNA: TGCGCCAGCAGTGGAACCGGGTTAGAGACCCAGTACTTC. It specifies CASSGTGLETQYF.

J is TRBJ1-3 and V is TRBV5-8, with TRBD1 as a possible D gene (6 bases). V lost 3 bases and J 2 bases, leaving 9 bases between the germline ends. The germline V gene encodes CDR1 SGHTS and CDR2 YDEGEE. This CDR3 is 14 amino acids long. CDR3 protein: CASSSGQPGNTIYF. The CDR3 DNA is TGTGCCAGCAGCTCCGGACAGCCTGGAAACACCATATATTTT. Full variable domain (remainder filled in from reference TRBV5-8 and TRBJ1-3): EAGVTQSPTHLIKTRGQQATLRCSPISGHTSVYWYQQALGLGLQFLLWYDEGEERNRGNFPPRFSGRQFPNYSSELNVNALELEDSALYLCASSSGQPGNTIYFGEGSWLTVV.

V usage is TRBV7-8 and J usage is TRBJ1-1, with 11 positions matching TRBD1. V was clipped by 5 bases and J by 3 bases; unmatched bases: 11. The length of the CDR3 is 17 residues. Germline V gene sequence: CDR1 SGHVS, CDR2 FQNEAQ. DNA of the CDR3: TGTGCCAGCAGCCCCTCCCGGACAGGGGGCAGGGACACTGAAGCTTTCTTT. Encoded protein: CASSPSRTGGRDTEAFF.

The rearrangement uses TRBV18 and TRBJ2-5, with a weak D call TRBD1 (6 bases). There are 13 residues in the CDR3. Trimming took 6 bases from V and 2 from J, leaving 10 bases between them. CDR1 is KGHSH, CDR2 LQKENI, per germline. For the CDR3, the DNA is TGTGCCAGCTCTGCCGGACAGCAAGAGACCCAGTACTTC. Residues: CASSAGQQETQYF.